This T cell receptor (beta chain) emerged from a study of blood T cell repertoires in COVID-19. Assay used: immunoSEQ multiplex PCR; TCRdb lists only in-frame clones, some missing. The sample contains roughly 140,000 clones, 80% of which appear only once. The CDR3 spans 15 residues. Losses at the gene ends were 5 bases for V and 6 bases for J; bases not matched to a gene: 13. CDR1 and CDR2 (germline): MGHDK, SYGVNS. The sequence derives from a man in his sixties with acute or convalescent COVID-19. Source material: peripheral blood. This chain joins TRBV25-1 and TRBJ2-7; 7 nucleotides match TRBD2. DNA for the CDR3: TGTGCCAGCAGTCGTACCGGGACGGGAGGTGCCGAGCAGTACTTC. Translation: CASSRTGTGGAEQYF.